These T cell receptor beta chains were read from a single sample in a study of T cell repertoires in cytomegalovirus infection. TCRdb reprocessed the reads with MiXCR, giving one entry per CDR3 protein. The sample contains some 100,000 distinct CDR3 sequences, roughly a quarter of which appear only once. Sequencing was performed on CD8+ T cells from PBMCs. The receptor set was obtained from a human donor in good health (CMV status not recorded). Some clones in this sample may be carry-over from other donors' samples. The CDR3 runs from the conserved cysteine through the conserved F or W. The order of the fields is D gene, V gene, J gene, clone size, CDR3 protein, CDR3 DNA. A D gene is named only where the DNA matches it firmly. A clone size is listed for some rows: how often the clone was seen (once, few, many), or a class if it is expanded.

.	TRBV28	TRBJ1-4	.	CASVDSYDVTNEKLFF	TGTGCCAGTGTTGACAGCTACGACGTAACTAATGAAAAACTGTTTTTT
TRBD2	TRBV7-2	TRBJ2-1	few	CASRDERESYNEQFF	TGTGCCAGCAGAGATGAGCGGGAGTCCTACAATGAGCAGTTCTTC
TRBD1	TRBV9	TRBJ1-2	once	CASSGDRGIGLGYGYTF	TGTGCCAGCAGCGGTGACAGGGGGATCGGACTGGGGTATGGCTACACCTTC
.	TRBV6-1	TRBJ2-7	.	CASITTYEQYF	TGTGCCAGTATTACCACCTACGAGCAGTACTTC
TRBD1	TRBV2	TRBJ1-1	once	CASSAVPPSRDSFMNTEAFF	TGTGCCAGCAGTGCAGTCCCCCCTTCCCGGGACAGCTTCATGAACACTGAAGCTTTCTTT
TRBD2	TRBV6-2/TRBV6-3	TRBJ2-5	many	CASKKRLAHETQYF	TGTGCCAGCAAGAAGCGACTAGCCCACGAGACCCAGTACTTC
TRBD1	TRBV7-8	TRBJ2-4	few	CASSLVGTGEILAKNIQYF	TGTGCCAGCAGCTTAGTGGGGACAGGGGAGATATTAGCCAAAAACATTCAGTACTTC
.	TRBV20-1	TRBJ2-5	few	CSAIGVGETQYF	TGCAGTGCTATAGGTGTGGGAGAGACCCAGTACTTC
.	TRBV20-1	TRBJ1-5	many	CSASDGNQPQHF	TGCAGTGCTAGTGACGGCAATCAGCCCCAGCATTTT
.	TRBV7-8	TRBJ2-6	few	CASSLEGRLRSGANVLTF	TGTGCCAGCAGCTTAGAGGGCAGACTACGCTCTGGGGCCAACGTCCTGACTTTC
.	TRBV20-1	TRBJ2-7	.	CSARAASYEQYF	TGCAGTGCTAGAGCTGCGAGCTACGAGCAGTACTTC
.	TRBV20-1	TRBJ2-6	large	CSASNQGVHFSGANVLTF	TGCAGTGCTAGTAACCAGGGAGTCCATTTCTCTGGGGCCAACGTCCTGACTTTC
TRBD2	TRBV4-3	TRBJ2-1	.	CASSQGGGAGNEQFF	TGCGCCAGCAGCCAAGGCGGGGGGGCCGGTAATGAGCAGTTCTTC
TRBD2	TRBV7-6	TRBJ2-5	many	CASSATRKRGYQETQYF	TGTGCCAGCAGCGCGACGCGTAAGCGGGGGTACCAAGAGACCCAGTACTTC
.	TRBV7-3	TRBJ2-2	few	CASKADVETGELFF	TGTGCCAGCAAGGCAGATGTGGAGACCGGGGAGCTGTTTTTT
TRBD1	TRBV20-1	TRBJ1-5	.	CSAPPTGDRNSNQPQHF	TGCAGTGCTCCACCAACGGGGGACAGAAATAGCAATCAGCCCCAGCATTTT
.	TRBV14	TRBJ1-1	few	CASSQRGGGVLNTEAFF	TGTGCCAGCAGCCAGAGAGGGGGGGGAGTGCTGAACACTGAAGCTTTCTTT
TRBD1	TRBV7-9	TRBJ2-1	.	CASSLLGQNYNEQFF	TGTGCCAGCAGCTTACTGGGACAGAACTACAATGAGCAGTTCTTC
TRBD2	TRBV7-8	TRBJ2-3	many	CASSSLRETSGGAGVTDTQYF	TGTGCCAGCAGCTCTCTCCGGGAGACTAGCGGGGGGGCCGGGGTCACAGATACGCAGTATTTT
.	TRBV6-6	TRBJ1-1	.	CASRTSPLTTGSDEAFF	TGTGCCAGCAGAACTTCACCACTCACTACAGGGTCCGATGAAGCTTTCTTT
.	TRBV4-3	TRBJ2-7	many	CASSQVTNSEQYF	TGCGCCAGCAGCCAAGTGACGAACAGCGAGCAGTACTTC
.	TRBV27	TRBJ2-7	.	CASSLSAVFYEQYF	TGTGCCAGCAGTTTATCGGCTGTATTCTACGAGCAGTACTTC
TRBD1	TRBV7-9	TRBJ1-5	many	CASSLEGAAQPQHF	TGTGCCAGCAGCTTAGAGGGGGCGGCTCAGCCCCAGCATTTT
.	TRBV10-2	TRBJ2-7	.	CASSEGVRSYEQYF	TGCGCCAGCAGTGAGGGGGTCCGTTCCTACGAGCAGTACTTC
.	TRBV27	TRBJ2-6	few	CASSSDSNSGANVLTF	TGTGCCAGCAGTTCGGACTCGAACTCTGGGGCCAACGTCCTGACTTTC
.	TRBV7-6	TRBJ1-1	.	CASSARQVNEAFF	TGTGCCAGCAGCGCCCGACAGGTTAATGAAGCTTTCTTT
.	TRBV29-1	TRBJ1-2	.	CSVEGGGPNYGYTF	TGCAGCGTTGAGGGTGGGGGCCCTAACTATGGCTACACCTTC
.	TRBV3-1	TRBJ2-1	.	CASSQDKEDLRHNEQFF	TGTGCCAGCAGCCAAGATAAGGAGGATTTAAGACACAATGAGCAGTTCTTC
TRBD2	TRBV7-9	TRBJ2-7	few	CASSAGDDSGFGYEQYF	TGTGCCAGCAGCGCGGGAGACGACAGTGGATTTGGGTACGAGCAGTACTTC
.	TRBV9	TRBJ2-3	.	CASSVEGRGGDTQYF	TGTGCCAGCAGCGTAGAGGGCAGGGGAGGAGATACGCAGTATTTT